A single sample is the source of the 19 T cell receptor beta chains below, sequenced in a study of memory CD4+ T cells and cytomegalovirus serostatus. Single viable CD3+CD4+CD8-CD45RO+ cells were sorted as the memory CD4+ T cells. Measured with immunoSEQ multiplex PCR; TCRdb has only the in-frame clones, and not every one. The sample lists tens of thousands of clones, over 75% occurring once. The source material was memory CD4+ T cells from blood. These receptor sequences come from an adult in good health and CMV-seronegative.

The CDR3 protein is CASRAHPRRAEETQYF. The CDR3 nucleotides are TGTGCCAGCAGGGCTCACCCCCGTCGGGCCGAAGAGACCCAGTACTTC. This chain links TRBV7-9 with TRBJ2-5; D is unresolved. Germline V gene sequence: CDR1 SEHNR, CDR2 FQNEAQ (reference sequence). Trimming pared 6 bases from V and 3 bases from J, leaving 20 bases between. This CDR3 contains 16 residues.

V is TRBV9 and J is TRBJ2-7; 10 bases match TRBD2. Germline V CDR1 and CDR2: SGDLS, YYNGEE. The CDR3 sequence is 14 residues long. J gave up 7 bases and V 0 bases, and 4 bases lay outside the gene matches. The CDR3 DNA reads as TGTGCCAGCAGCGTAGTAGCGGGGGGTGGTGAGCAGTACTTC. Its translation is CASSVVAGGGEQYF.

This chain links TRBV2 with TRBJ2-4; D gene unclear. The CDR3 length is 13 residues. Trimming left V 3 bases short and J 8 bases short, with 11 bases between. Germline V gene lookup returns CDR1 SNHLY and CDR2 FYNNEI. The CDR3 sequence is CASSDGVWDIQYF. The CDR3 region has the DNA TGTGCCAGCAGTGATGGGGTTTGGGACATTCAGTACTTC.

This sequence joins TRBV28 and TRBJ2-5; the D gene is possibly TRBD2 (5 bases). This CDR3 has 14 residues. CDR1 is MDHEN and CDR2 is SYDVKM in the germline V gene. Deletions cut 4 bases from V and 3 bases from J, with 12 bases between. Written as DNA, the CDR3 is TGTGCCAGCAGTTCCAGCCCCGGGGAAGAGACCCAGTACTTC. It encodes CASSSSPGEETQYF.

The V call is TRBV4-1, the J call TRBJ1-4; D might be TRBD1 (6 bases). In germline, CDR1 is MGHRA, CDR2 YSYEKL. V lost 4 bases and J lost 0, with 21 bases in between. The CDR3 sequence is 19 residues long. CDR3 coding DNA: TGCGCCAGCAGCCTTAGGACTCCACAGGGAGGGACAACTAATGAAAAACTGTTTTTT. Its protein is CASSLRTPQGGTTNEKLFF.

This chain joins TRBV5-6 and TRBJ1-5; unclear D gene. V shed 0 bases and J shed 4 bases, with 11 bases lying between them. In germline, CDR1 is SGHDT, CDR2 YYEEEE. The length of the CDR3 is 15 residues. The CDR3 here is CASSLAIGGNQPQHF. In nucleotides, the CDR3 is TGTGCCAGCAGCTTGGCCATTGGAGGGAATCAGCCCCAGCATTTT.

The chain employs TRBV19 and TRBJ1-1, with a weak D call TRBD1 (5 bases). Germline CDR1 reads LNHDA; CDR2 reads SQIVND (reference sequence). The CDR3 extends over 13 amino acids. Trimming pared 1 base from V and 11 bases from J, leaving 14 bases between. The CDR3 here is CASSIAGTFGAFF. The CDR3 DNA reads as TGTGCCAGTAGTATAGCAGGGACTTTTGGTGCTTTCTTT. The complete variable domain, with remaining parts taken from reference TRBV19 and TRBJ1-1, reads DGGITQSPKYLFRKEGQNVTLSCEQNLNHDAMYWYRQDPGQGLRLIYYSQIVNDFQKGDIAEGYSVSREKKESFPLTVTSAQKNPTAFYLCASSIAGTFGAFFGQGTRLTVV.

This sequence joins TRBV5-1 and TRBJ1-1, with D maybe TRBD1 (5 bases). Germline loops: CDR1 SGHRS, CDR2 YFSETQ. V was cut by 0 bases and J by 4 bases, with 13 bases left in between. The CDR3 has 15 amino acids. CDR3 region: CASSLAMGGSTEAFF. CDR3 nucleotide sequence: TGCGCCAGCAGCTTGGCCATGGGGGGAAGCACTGAAGCTTTCTTT.

This clone is a singleton in its sample. In DNA, the CDR3 is TGTGCCAGCAGCCAAGACAGCTCTGGGGCCAACGTCCTGACTTTC. Protein: CASSQDSSGANVLTF. This rearrangement joins TRBV16 to TRBJ2-6; D is possibly TRBD1 (5 bases). The V and J ends lost 2 bases and 0 bases respectively, with 5 bases between them. Looked up from germline, CDR1 is KGHSY and CDR2 is FQNENV. The CDR3 loop spans 15 amino acids. The whole variable domain, filled in from reference TRBV16 and TRBJ2-6, reads GEEVAQTPKHLVRGEGQKAKLYCAPIKGHSYVFWYQQVLKNEFKFLISFQNENVFDETGMPKERFSAKCLPNSPCSLEIQATKLEDSAVYFCASSQDSSGANVLTFGAGSRLTVL.

This chain links TRBV6-1 with TRBJ1-5, with a possible D match to TRBD1 (6 bases). The length of the CDR3 is 15 residues. With 8 bases removed from V and 6 bases from J, the gap between germline ends came to 20 bases. CDR1 and CDR2 (germline): MNHNS, SASEGT. CDR3: CASGEGVVRGQPQHF. The CDR3 region has the DNA TGTGCCAGCGGGGAGGGGGTAGTACGGGGTCAGCCCCAGCATTTT.

The chain carries TRBV30 and TRBJ1-5; D gene uncertain. Germline V CDR1 and CDR2: GTSNPN, SVGIG (reference sequence). Trimming took off 0 bases at V and 6 bases at J, with 12 bases between the two ends. The CDR3 is 14 residues long. In DNA form, the CDR3 reads TGTGCCTGGAGTGTGGACGGACCAAGTCAGCCCCAGCATTTT. Translating it yields CAWSVDGPSQPQHF.

This chain connects TRBV5-1 to TRBJ2-2, with D perhaps matching TRBD1 or TRBD2 (5 bases each). The CDR3 covers 13 residues. Trimming removed 4 bases from V and 7 bases from J, with 11 bases in between. Germline V CDR1 and CDR2: SGHRS, YFSETQ. The CDR3: CASSTGTGGELFF. The CDR3, as DNA: TGCGCCAGCAGCACCGGGACCGGCGGGGAGCTGTTTTTT.

The chain couples TRBV7-3 to TRBJ1-5; D unclear. With 2 bases removed from V and 4 bases from J, the gap between germline ends came to 9 bases. The V gene's germline CDR1 is SGHTA and CDR2 FQGTGA. The CDR3 length is 14 residues. The CDR3: CASSLEVENQPQHF. CDR3 nucleotides: TGTGCCAGCAGCTTAGAGGTGGAAAATCAGCCCCAGCATTTT. Full variable domain (rest looked up from reference TRBV7-3 and TRBJ1-5): GAGVSQTPSNKVTEKGKYVELRCDPISGHTALYWYRQSLGQGPEFLIYFQGTGAADDSGLPNDRFFAVRPEGSVSTLKIQRTERGDSAVYLCASSLEVENQPQHFGDGTRLSIL.

V usage is TRBV5-1 and J usage is TRBJ2-3, with D unresolved. Germline V lookup: CDR1 SGHRS, CDR2 YFSETQ. The germline V and J ends were trimmed by 2 bases and 0 bases, with 7 bases remaining between them. The CDR3 has 14 amino acids. The CDR3 is CASSFDQSTDTQYF. CDR3 DNA: TGCGCCAGCAGCTTTGACCAGAGCACAGATACGCAGTATTTT.

Here the CDR3 DNA reads TGTGCCAGCAGCTTAGGCGAACCGAGGGCCCATGGCTACACCTTC. This codes for CASSLGEPRAHGYTF. V gene TRBV7-2 combines with J gene TRBJ1-2, with unresolved D. V was cut by 1 base and J by 6 bases, with 15 bases left in between. CDR1 SGHTA and CDR2 FQGNSA come from the germline V gene. CDR3 length equals 15 residues.

The gene calls are TRBV28 and TRBJ2-1, with D possibly TRBD2 on 6 matching bases. Per germline, CDR1 MDHEN and CDR2 SYDVKM. V lost 6 bases, J lost 15 bases, and 30 bases lay in between. The CDR3 length is 16 residues. The CDR3 DNA reads TGTGCCAGCAGCCCCAACCGACACGGGAGCGGATTTAGGGGGTTCTTC. Protein: CASSPNRHGSGFRGFF.

The chain uses TRBV16 and TRBJ1-5; tentatively, D is TRBD1 (5 bases). Germline V gene sequence: CDR1 KGHSY, CDR2 FQNENV. V lost 0 bases to trimming and J lost 5 bases, with 14 bases between them. The CDR3 extends over 16 amino acids. The CDR3 DNA sequence: TGTGCCAGCAGCCAATCCCAGCCGGGGGGACATCAGCCCCAGCATTTT. This codes for CASSQSQPGGHQPQHF.

The genes are TRBV28 and TRBJ2-5; a possible D gene is TRBD2 (6 bases). The germline CDR1 and CDR2 sequences are MDHEN and SYDVKM. Trimming cost V 6 bases and J 4 bases, with 15 bases left between them. The CDR3 extends over 14 amino acids. The CDR3 protein is CASSRGTSRETQYF. In nucleotides, the CDR3 is TGTGCCAGCAGCCGGGGGACGAGTCGAGAGACCCAGTACTTC.

With regard to this clone: The sample has other DNA sequences that encode this CDR3 too. V and J are TRBV18 and TRBJ2-5, with D possibly matching TRBD2 (6 bases). CDR3 length: 13 amino acids. Trimming cost V 6 bases and J 5 bases, with 13 bases left between them. Germline CDR1 and CDR2: KGHSH and LQKENI. The CDR3 DNA is TGTGCCAGCTCGCCCGGGGGTGGCGAGACCCAGTACTTC. Its protein product is CASSPGGGETQYF.